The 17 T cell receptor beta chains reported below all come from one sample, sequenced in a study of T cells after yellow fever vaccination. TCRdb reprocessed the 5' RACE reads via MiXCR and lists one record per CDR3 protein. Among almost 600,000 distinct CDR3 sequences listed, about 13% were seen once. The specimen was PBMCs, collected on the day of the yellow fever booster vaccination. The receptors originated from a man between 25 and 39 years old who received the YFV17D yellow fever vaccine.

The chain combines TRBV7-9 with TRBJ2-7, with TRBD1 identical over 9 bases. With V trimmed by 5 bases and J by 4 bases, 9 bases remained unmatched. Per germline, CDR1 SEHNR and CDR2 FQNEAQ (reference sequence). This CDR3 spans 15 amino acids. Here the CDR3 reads CASSLWTGEGYEQYF. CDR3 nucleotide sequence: TGTGCCAGCAGCCTCTGGACAGGGGAAGGTTACGAGCAGTACTTC.

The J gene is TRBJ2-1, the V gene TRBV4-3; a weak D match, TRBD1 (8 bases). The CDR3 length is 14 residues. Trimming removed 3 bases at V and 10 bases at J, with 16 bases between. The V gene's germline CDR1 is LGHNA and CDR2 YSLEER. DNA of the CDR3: TGCGCCAGCAGCCAGCGGACAGGGACTAACGAGCAGTTCTTC. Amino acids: CASSQRTGTNEQFF.

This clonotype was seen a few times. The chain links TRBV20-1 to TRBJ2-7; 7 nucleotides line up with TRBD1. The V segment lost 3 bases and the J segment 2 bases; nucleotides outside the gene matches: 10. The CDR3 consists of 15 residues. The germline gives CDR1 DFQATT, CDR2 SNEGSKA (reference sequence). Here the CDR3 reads CSARSRTGNTYEQYF. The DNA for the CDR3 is TGCAGTGCTAGGTCTCGGACAGGTAACACCTACGAGCAGTACTTC.

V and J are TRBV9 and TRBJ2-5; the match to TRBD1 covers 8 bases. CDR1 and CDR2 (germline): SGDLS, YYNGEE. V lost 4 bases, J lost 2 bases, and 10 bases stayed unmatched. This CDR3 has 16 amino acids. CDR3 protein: CASSTRTGKRQETQYF. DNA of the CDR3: TGTGCCAGCAGCACCCGGACAGGGAAACGTCAAGAGACCCAGTACTTC.

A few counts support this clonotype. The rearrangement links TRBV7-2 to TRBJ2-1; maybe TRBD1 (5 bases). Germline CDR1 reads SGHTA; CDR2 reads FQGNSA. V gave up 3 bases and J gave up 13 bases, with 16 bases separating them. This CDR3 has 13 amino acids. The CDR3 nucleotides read TGTGCCAGCAGCTTGGGCAGGGTGCAGTCCCAGTTCTTC. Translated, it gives CASSLGRVQSQFF.

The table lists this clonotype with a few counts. The CDR3 DNA is TGCAGTGCTAGAGAGACCAGGGGATATAGCAATCAGCCCCAGCATTTT. It specifies CSARETRGYSNQPQHF. The chain is built from TRBV20-1 and TRBJ1-5; a possible D gene is TRBD1 (6 bases). The germline V and J ends were trimmed by 0 bases and 0 bases, with 12 bases remaining between them. Germline V gene data show CDR1 as DFQATT and CDR2 as SNEGSKA (reference sequence). The CDR3 has 16 amino acids.

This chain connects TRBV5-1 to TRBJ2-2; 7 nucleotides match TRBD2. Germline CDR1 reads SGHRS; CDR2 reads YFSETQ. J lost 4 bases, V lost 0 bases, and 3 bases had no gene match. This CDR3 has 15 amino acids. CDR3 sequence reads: CASSLVAGVTGELFF. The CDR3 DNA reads TGCGCCAGCAGCTTGGTGGCGGGAGTCACCGGGGAGCTGTTTTTT.

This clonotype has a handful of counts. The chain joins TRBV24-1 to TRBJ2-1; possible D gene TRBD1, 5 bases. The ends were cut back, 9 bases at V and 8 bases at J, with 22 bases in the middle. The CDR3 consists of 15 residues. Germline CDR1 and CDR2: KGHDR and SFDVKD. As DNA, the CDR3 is TGTGCCACCGGGATGAGACAGCCCCTACGGGATGAGCAGTTCTTC. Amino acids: CATGMRQPLRDEQFF.

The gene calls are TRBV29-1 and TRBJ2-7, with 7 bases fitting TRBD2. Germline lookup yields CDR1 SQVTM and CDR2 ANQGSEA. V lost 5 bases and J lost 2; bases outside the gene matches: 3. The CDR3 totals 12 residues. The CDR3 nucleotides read TGCAGCGTTAAGGGAGGGACCTACGAGCAGTACTTC. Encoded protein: CSVKGGTYEQYF.

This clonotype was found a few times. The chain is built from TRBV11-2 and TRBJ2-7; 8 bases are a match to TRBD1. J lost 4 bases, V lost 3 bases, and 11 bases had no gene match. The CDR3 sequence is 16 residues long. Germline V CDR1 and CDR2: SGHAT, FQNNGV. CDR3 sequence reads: CASSLGGAGGFYEQYF. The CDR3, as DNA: TGTGCCAGCAGCTTGGGTGGGGCAGGGGGCTTTTACGAGCAGTACTTC.

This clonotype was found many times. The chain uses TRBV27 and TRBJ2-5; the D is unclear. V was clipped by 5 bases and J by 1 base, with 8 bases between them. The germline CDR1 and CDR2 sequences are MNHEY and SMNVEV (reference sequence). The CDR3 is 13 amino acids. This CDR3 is CASSPRLQETQYF. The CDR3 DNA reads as TGTGCCAGCAGTCCGAGACTCCAAGAGACCCAGTACTTC.

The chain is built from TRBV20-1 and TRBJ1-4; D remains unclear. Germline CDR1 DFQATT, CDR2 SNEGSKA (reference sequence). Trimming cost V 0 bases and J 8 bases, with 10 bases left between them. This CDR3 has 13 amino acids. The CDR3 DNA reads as TGCAGTGCTAGAGATGACGAGGAAGAAAAACTGTTTTTT. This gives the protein CSARDDEEEKLFF.

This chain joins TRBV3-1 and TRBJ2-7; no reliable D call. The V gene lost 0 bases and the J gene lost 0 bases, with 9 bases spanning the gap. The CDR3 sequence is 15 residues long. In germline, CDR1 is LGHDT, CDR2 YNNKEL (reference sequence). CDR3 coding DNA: TGTGCCAGCAGCCAAGAGACCGTAATCTCCTACGAGCAGTACTTC. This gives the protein CASSQETVISYEQYF.

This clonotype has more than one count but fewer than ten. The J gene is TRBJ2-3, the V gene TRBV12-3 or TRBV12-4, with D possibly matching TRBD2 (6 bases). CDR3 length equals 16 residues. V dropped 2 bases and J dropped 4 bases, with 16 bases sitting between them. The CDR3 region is CASSLSGPGGADTQYF. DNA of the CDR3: TGTGCCAGCAGTTTAAGCGGGCCCGGCGGAGCAGATACGCAGTATTTT.

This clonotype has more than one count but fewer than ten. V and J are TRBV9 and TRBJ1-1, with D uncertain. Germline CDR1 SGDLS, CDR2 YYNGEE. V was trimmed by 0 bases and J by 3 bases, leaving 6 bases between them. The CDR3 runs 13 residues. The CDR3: CASSVAWDTEAFF. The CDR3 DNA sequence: TGTGCCAGCAGCGTAGCTTGGGACACTGAAGCTTTCTTT.

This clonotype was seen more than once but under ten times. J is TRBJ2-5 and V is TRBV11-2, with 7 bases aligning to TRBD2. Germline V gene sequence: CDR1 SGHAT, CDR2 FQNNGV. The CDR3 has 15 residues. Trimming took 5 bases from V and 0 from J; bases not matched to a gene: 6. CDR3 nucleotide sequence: TGTGCCAGCAGCCAGGCCGGGAGGTACCAAGAGACCCAGTACTTC. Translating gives CASSQAGRYQETQYF.

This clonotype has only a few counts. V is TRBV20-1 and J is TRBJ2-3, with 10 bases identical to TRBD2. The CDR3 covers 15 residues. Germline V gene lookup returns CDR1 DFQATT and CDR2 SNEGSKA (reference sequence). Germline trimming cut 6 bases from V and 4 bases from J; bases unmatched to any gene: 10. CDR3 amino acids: CSAPGSGRAADTQYF. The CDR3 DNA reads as TGCAGTGCCCCGGGCAGCGGGAGGGCCGCAGATACGCAGTATTTT.